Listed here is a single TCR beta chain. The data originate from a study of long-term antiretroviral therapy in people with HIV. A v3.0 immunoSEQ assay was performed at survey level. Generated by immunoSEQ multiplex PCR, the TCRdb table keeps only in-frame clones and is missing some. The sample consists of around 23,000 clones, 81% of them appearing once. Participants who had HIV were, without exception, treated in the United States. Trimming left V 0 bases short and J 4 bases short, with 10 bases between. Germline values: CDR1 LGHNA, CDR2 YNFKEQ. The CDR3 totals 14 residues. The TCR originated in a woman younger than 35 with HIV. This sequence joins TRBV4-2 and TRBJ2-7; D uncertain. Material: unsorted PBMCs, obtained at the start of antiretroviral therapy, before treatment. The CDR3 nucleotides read TGTGCCAGCAGCCAAGATACCGTTCGGTACGAGCAGTACTTC. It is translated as CASSQDTVRYEQYF.